These 5 T cell receptor beta chains originate from one sample sequenced in a study of OX40 agonist ivuxolimab in advanced cancers. TCRdb's copy holds only in-frame clones and misses some; the assay was immunoSEQ multiplex PCR. The table shows some 97,000 clones, with over 75% occurring only once. This sample comprised CD4+ or CD8+ T cells sorted from blood, obtained in a trial of the OX40 agonist ivuxolimab. Receptors originate from an adult with an advanced solid tumor such as melanoma, head and neck, liver or kidney cancer.

V usage is TRBV27 and J usage is TRBJ2-2, with D unclear. Between the trimmed V and J ends, which lost 3 bases and 7 bases, there was a span of 6 bases. In germline, CDR1 is MNHEY, CDR2 SMNVEV (reference sequence). This CDR3 has 12 residues. The CDR3: CASSFPGGELFF. The CDR3 DNA is TGTGCCAGCAGTTTCCCGGGCGGGGAGCTGTTTTTT.

V gene TRBV27 combines with J gene TRBJ1-6; the match to TRBD1 covers 8 bases. Germline V gene sequence: CDR1 MNHEY, CDR2 SMNVEV (reference sequence). The CDR3 spans 13 residues. V gave up 5 bases and J gave up 9 bases; unmatched junction bases: 3. The CDR3 nucleotides are TGTGCCAGCAGTGGACAGGGAGCTTCACCCCTCCACTTT. It translates to CASSGQGASPLHF.

The chain recombines TRBV27 with TRBJ2-1, with D possibly TRBD1 on 5 matching bases. Trimming removed 8 bases from V and 2 bases from J, with 22 bases in between. The germline V gene has CDR1 MNHEY and CDR2 SMNVEV (reference sequence). The CDR3 has 17 amino acids. The CDR3 sequence: CASDSTGVLNTYNEQFF. CDR3 nucleotide sequence: TGTGCCAGCGACAGTACGGGTGTACTAAATACCTACAATGAGCAGTTCTTC.

The DNA for the CDR3 is TGTGCCAGCAGCCTCGAATGGGGCACTGAAGCTTTCTTT. Translating gives CASSLEWGTEAFF. V and J are TRBV7-9 and TRBJ1-1; D gene ambiguous. CDR1 is SEHNR and CDR2 is FQNEAQ in the germline V gene (reference sequence). Deletions cut 5 bases from V and 4 bases from J, with 11 bases between. The CDR3 consists of 13 residues. Looking up the rest from reference TRBV7-9 and TRBJ1-1 gives the full variable domain: DTGVSQNPRHKITKRGQNVTFRCDPISEHNRLYWYRQTLGQGPEFLTYFQNEAQLEKSRLLSDRFSAERPKGSFSTLEIQRTEQGDSAMYLCASSLEWGTEAFFGQGTRLTVV.

As regards this clone: Germline and junction disagree at one end, which may indicate a read error. The chain combines TRBV7-2 with TRBJ2-7; possible D gene TRBD1, 6 bases. CDR3 size: 13 residues. Per the germline V gene, CDR1 is SGHTA and CDR2 is FQGNSA. The CDR3 sequence: CASRLGAGAEQYF. In DNA, the CDR3 is TGTGCCAGCAGGTTAGGGGCAGGGGCCGAGCAGTACTTC.